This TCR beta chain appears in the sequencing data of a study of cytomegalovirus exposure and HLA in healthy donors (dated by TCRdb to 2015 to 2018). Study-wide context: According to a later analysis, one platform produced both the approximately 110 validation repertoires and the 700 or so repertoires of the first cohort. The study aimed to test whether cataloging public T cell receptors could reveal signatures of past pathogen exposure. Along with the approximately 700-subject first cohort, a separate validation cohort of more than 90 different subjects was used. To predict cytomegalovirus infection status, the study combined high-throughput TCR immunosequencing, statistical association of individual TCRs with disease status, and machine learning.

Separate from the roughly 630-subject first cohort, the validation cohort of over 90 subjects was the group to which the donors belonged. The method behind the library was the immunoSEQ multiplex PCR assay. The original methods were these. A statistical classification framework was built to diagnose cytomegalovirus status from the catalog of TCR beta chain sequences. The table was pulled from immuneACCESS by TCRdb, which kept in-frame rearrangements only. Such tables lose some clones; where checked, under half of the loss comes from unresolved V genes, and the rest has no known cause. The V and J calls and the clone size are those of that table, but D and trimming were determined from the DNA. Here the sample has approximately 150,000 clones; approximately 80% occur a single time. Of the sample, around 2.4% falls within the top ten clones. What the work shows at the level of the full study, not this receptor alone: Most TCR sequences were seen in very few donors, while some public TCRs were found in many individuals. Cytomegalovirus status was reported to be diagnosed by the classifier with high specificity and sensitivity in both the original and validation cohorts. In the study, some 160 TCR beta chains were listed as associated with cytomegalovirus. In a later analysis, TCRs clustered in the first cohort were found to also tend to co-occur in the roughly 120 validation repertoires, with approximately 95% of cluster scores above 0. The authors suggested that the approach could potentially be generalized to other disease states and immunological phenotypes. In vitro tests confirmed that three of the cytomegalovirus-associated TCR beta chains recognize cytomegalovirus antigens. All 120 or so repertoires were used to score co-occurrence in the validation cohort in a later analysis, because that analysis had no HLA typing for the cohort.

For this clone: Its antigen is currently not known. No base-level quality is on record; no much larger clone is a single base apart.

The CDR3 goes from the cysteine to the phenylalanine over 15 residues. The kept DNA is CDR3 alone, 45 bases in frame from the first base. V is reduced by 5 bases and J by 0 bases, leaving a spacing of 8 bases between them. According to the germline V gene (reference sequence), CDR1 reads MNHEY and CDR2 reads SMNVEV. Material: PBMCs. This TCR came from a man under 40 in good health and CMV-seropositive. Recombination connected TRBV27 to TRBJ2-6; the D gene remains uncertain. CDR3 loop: CASSRISSGANVLTF. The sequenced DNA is TGTGCCAGCAGTCGTATATCCTCTGGGGCCAACGTCCTGACTTTC.